These T cell receptor beta chains were read from a single sample in a study of shared clonotypes between healthy human individuals. Measured with immunoSEQ multiplex PCR; TCRdb has only the in-frame clones, and not every one. The table lists roughly 640,000 clones, roughly 70% of them singletons. Sequencing input: memory CD4+ T cells sorted from blood. The origin of the receptors is a woman in her thirties in good health. CDR3s include the opening cysteine and the closing phenylalanine or tryptophan. D genes are given only for firm matches.

TRBD2 | TRBJ2-3 | TRBV10-3 | CAITVTSGTTDTQYF | TGTGCCATCACCGTGACTAGCGGGACAACAGATACGCAGTATTTT
TRBD2 | TRBJ2-3 | TRBV9 | CASSVVGTSLDTQYF | TGTGCCAGCAGCGTAGTTGGGACTAGCTTGGATACGCAGTATTTT
. | TRBJ1-2 | TRBV6-8 | CASSYFPCYGYTF | TGTGCCAGCAGTTATTTCCCCTGCTATGGCTACACCTTC
TRBD2 | TRBJ2-2 | TRBV5-1 | CASSSGTSGSYTGELFF | TGCGCCAGCAGCTCCGGGACTAGCGGGAGTTACACCGGGGAGCTGTTTTTT
TRBD2 | TRBJ2-1 | TRBV5-1 | CASSRLAEYNEQFF | TGCGCCAGCAGCCGACTAGCGGAGTACAATGAGCAGTTCTTC
TRBD1 | TRBJ2-7 | TRBV5-1 | CASSIGTGRGEQYF | TGCGCCAGCAGCATCGGGACAGGGCGAGGGGAGCAGTACTTC
. | TRBJ1-1 | TRBV9 | CASSAPYANTEAFF | TGTGCCAGCAGCGCCCCTTATGCGAACACTGAAGCTTTCTTT
. | TRBJ2-1 | TRBV7-8 | CASSRSSSMVYNEQFF | TGTGCCAGCAGCCGCAGTTCATCGATGGTTTACAATGAGCAGTTCTTC
. | TRBJ1-3 | TRBV28 | CASSTPGNTIYF | TGTGCCAGCAGTACACCTGGAAACACCATATATTTT
. | TRBJ2-5 | TRBV7-2 | CASSLVGTGLGTQYF | TGTGCCAGCAGCTTAGTTGGGACCGGGCTCGGGACCCAGTACTTC